This TCR beta chain is drawn from a study of blood T cell repertoires in COVID-19. Study-wide background: The United States, Italy and Spain provided the acute and convalescent COVID-19 samples. Sources were T cells, B-cell-depleted T cells, or PBMCs; the material itself was cDNA or gDNA.

The protocol was immunoSEQ multiplex PCR, while the TCRdb copy is restricted to in-frame clones and leaves out a portion. The table records around 200,000 clones, around four fifths of them present only once. The CDR3 contains 15 residues. Germline V gene lookup returns CDR1 SGHNT and CDR2 YENEEA. Regarding this clone: Sequence at one end of the junction differs from germline and may be a read error.

The chain uses TRBV11-3 and TRBJ1-1, with a tentative D call TRBD1 (6 bases). The receptor's source is a woman of 80 years or more with active or convalescent COVID-19. The sample was peripheral blood. The CDR3 reads CVSSLGGRVNTEAFF. CDR3 sequence (DNA): TGTGTCAGCAGCTTAGGGGGGCGGGTGAACACTGAAGCTTTCTTT. Full variable domain (outside the CDR3, taken from reference TRBV11-3 and TRBJ1-1): EAGVVQSPRYKIIEKKQPVAFWCNPISGHNTLYWYLQNLGQGPELLIRYENEEAVDDSQLPKDRFSAERLKGVDSTLKIQPAELGDSAVYLCVSSLGGRVNTEAFFGQGTRLTVV.